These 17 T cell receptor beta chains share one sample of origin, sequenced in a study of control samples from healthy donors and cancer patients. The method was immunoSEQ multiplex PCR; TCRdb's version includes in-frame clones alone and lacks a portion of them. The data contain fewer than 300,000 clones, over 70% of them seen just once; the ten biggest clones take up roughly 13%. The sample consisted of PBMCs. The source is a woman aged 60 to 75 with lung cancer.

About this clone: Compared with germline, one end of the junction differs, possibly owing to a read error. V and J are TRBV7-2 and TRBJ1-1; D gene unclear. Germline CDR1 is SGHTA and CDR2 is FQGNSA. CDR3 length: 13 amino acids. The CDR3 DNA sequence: TGTGCCAGCAGCTTATGGACGAACGCTGAAGCTTTCTTT. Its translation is CASSLWTNAEAFF.

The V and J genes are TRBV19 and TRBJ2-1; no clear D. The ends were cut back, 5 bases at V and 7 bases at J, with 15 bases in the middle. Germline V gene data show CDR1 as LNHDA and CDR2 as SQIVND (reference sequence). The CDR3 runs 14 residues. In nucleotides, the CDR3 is TGTGCCAGTAGTTTGACGAGGACGAGAAATGAGCAGTTCTTC. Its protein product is CASSLTRTRNEQFF.

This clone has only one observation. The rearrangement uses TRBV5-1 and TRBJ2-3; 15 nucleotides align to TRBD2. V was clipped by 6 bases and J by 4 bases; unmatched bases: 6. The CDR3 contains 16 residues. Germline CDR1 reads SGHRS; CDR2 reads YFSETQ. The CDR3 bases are TGCGCCAGCATAACCGGACTAGCGGGAGGGGCAGATACGCAGTATTTT. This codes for CASITGLAGGADTQYF.

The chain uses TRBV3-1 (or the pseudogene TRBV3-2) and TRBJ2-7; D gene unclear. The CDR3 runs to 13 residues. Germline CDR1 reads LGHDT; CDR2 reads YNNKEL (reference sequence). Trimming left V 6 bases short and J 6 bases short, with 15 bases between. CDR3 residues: CASSLNSGTEQYF. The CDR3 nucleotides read TGTGCCAGCAGTCTAAATTCAGGTACCGAGCAGTACTTC.

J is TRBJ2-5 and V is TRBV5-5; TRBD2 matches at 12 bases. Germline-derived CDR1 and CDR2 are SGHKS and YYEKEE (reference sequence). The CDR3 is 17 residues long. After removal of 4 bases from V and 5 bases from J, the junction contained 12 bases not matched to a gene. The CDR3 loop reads CASSIGTSGGSRETQYF. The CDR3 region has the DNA TGTGCCAGCAGCATCGGAACTAGCGGGGGGTCCCGGGAGACCCAGTACTTC.

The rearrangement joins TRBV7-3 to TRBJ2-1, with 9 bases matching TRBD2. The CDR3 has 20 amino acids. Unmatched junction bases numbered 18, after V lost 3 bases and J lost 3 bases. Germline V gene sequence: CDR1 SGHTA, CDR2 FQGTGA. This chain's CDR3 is CASSFGPSVRASGVYNEQFF. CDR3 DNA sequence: TGTGCCAGCAGCTTTGGGCCCTCCGTTAGAGCTAGCGGGGTCTACAATGAGCAGTTCTTC.

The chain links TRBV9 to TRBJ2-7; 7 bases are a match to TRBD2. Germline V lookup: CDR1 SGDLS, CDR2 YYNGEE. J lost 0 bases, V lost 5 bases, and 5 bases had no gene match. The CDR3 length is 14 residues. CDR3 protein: CASSERDSSYEQYF. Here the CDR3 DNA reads TGTGCCAGCAGTGAGCGGGATAGCTCCTACGAGCAGTACTTC.

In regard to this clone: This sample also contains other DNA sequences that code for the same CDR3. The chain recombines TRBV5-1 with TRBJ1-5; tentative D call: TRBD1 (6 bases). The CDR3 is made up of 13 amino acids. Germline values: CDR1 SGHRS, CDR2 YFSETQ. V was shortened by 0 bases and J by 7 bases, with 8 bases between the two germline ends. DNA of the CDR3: TGCGCCAGCAGCTTGGGGGGGGCGCAGCCCCAGCATTTT. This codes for CASSLGGAQPQHF.

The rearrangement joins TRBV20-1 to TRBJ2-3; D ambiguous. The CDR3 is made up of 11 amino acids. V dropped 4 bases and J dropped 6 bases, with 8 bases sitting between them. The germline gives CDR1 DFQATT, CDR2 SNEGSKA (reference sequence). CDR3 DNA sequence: TGCAGTGCTAAGAAGGGTGATACGCAGTATTTT. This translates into CSAKKGDTQYF.

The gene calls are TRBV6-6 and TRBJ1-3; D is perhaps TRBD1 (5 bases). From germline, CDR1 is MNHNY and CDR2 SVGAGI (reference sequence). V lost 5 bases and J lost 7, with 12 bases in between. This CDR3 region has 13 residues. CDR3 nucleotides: TGTGCCAGCAGTGTCCAGGGATCGAACACCATATATTTT. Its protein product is CASSVQGSNTIYF.

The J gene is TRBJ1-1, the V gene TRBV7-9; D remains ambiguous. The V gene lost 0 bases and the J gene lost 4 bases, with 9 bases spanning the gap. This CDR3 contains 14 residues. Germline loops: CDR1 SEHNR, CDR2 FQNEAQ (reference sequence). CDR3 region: CASSLALGPTEAFF. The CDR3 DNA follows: TGTGCCAGCAGCTTAGCGTTAGGGCCCACTGAAGCTTTCTTT.

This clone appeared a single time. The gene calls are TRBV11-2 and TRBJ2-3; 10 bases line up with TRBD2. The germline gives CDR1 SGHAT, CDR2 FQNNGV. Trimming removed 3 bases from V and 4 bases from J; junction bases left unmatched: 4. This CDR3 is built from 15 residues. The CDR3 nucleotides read TGTGCCAGCAGCTTCCCTAGCGGGAGTTCAGATACGCAGTATTTT. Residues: CASSFPSGSSDTQYF.

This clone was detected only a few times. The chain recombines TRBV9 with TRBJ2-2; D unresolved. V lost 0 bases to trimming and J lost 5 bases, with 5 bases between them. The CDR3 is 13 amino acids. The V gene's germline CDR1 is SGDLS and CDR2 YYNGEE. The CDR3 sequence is CASSVVETGELFF. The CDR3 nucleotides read TGTGCCAGCAGCGTAGTCGAAACCGGGGAGCTGTTTTTT.

The CDR3 coding sequence is TGTGCCAGCGGATCCACGGCTAACTATGGCTACACCTTC. Translation: CASGSTANYGYTF. This chain links TRBV2 with TRBJ1-2; D gene ambiguous. The CDR3 sequence is 13 residues long. Germline loops: CDR1 SNHLY, CDR2 FYNNEI. Deletions cut 8 bases from V and 0 bases from J, with 10 bases between.

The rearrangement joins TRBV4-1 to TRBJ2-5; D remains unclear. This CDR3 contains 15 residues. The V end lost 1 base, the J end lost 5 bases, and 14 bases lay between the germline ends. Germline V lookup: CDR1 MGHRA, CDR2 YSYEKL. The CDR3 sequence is CASSQVVFPQETQYF. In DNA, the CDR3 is TGCGCCAGCAGCCAAGTTGTGTTTCCTCAGGAGACCCAGTACTTC.

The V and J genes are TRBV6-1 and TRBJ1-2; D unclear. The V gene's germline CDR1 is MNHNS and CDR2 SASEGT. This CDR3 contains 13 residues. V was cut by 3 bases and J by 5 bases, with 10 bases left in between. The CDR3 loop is CASSDEGFYGYTF. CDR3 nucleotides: TGTGCCAGCAGTGATGAGGGCTTTTATGGCTACACCTTC.

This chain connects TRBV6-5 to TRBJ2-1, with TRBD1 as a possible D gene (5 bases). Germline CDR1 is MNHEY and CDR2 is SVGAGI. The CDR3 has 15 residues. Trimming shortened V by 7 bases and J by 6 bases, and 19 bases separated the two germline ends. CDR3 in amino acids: CASKGSLTVRNEQFF. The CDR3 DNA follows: TGTGCCAGCAAAGGGTCCCTGACAGTCCGCAATGAGCAGTTCTTC.